Here is one T cell receptor beta chain with its context. This sample is drawn from a study of blood T cell repertoires in COVID-19. As handled by the study authors: Estimation of nucleated cell counts relied on the amplification of reference gene primers. The repertoire was sequenced with immunoSEQ multiplex PCR; TCRdb's copy has only in-frame clones and lacks some. Clonal size and the V and J genes are those of that table, whereas D and trimming came from the DNA. The profile shows 90,000 or so clones, 65% to 90% of them singletons. The CDR3 has 15 amino acids. The sample consisted of peripheral blood. This sequence joins TRBV21-1 and TRBJ2-7; TRBD2, the table's D call, lacks a check against the DNA. TRBV21-1 is a pseudogene segment. The TCR was taken from a man between 60 and 70 years old with acute or convalescent COVID-19. CDR3 amino acids: CASRERGPSSYEQYF. CDR3 coding DNA: TGTGCCAGCAGGGAGCGGGGGCCTAGCTCCTACGAGCAGTACTTC.